This T cell receptor beta chain was observed in a study of cytomegalovirus exposure and HLA in healthy donors. The primer mix had 60 Vbeta and 13 Jbeta primers. The method was immunoSEQ multiplex PCR; TCRdb's version includes in-frame clones alone and lacks a portion of them. Of 55,000 to 65,000 clones listed, under 85% are singletons. The CDR3 loop spans 13 amino acids. CDR1 SGHTA and CDR2 FQGNSA come from the germline V gene. V dropped 4 bases and J dropped 6; count of bases not matched to a gene: 2. About this clone itself: Its cognate antigen is unknown.

It was healthy bone marrow donors who served as donors. Study-level points and caveats: Among the sequence variants, a highly shared cluster was likely an artifact of sequencing.

V and J are TRBV7-2 and TRBJ2-1, with 8 nucleotides matching TRBD1. Sequencing was performed on PBMCs. This clonotype was sampled from a woman aged 25 to 39 in good health and CMV-seronegative. CDR3 in amino acids: CASSSTGANEQFF. The CDR3 region has the DNA TGTGCCAGCAGCTCGACAGGGGCCAATGAGCAGTTCTTC.